These 31 T cell receptor beta chains share one sample of origin, sequenced in a study of neoadjuvant nivolumab and ipilimumab in lung cancer. Some clones are missing from TCRdb's copy, which holds only in-frame ones; the method was immunoSEQ multiplex PCR. The table has over 25,000 clones, about 78% seen once; the top ten hold over 15%. The sequenced sample was tumor tissue, obtained after neoadjuvant nivolumab, alone or with ipilimumab, at or shortly before surgery. These receptors were collected from an adult with non-small cell lung cancer.

The rearrangement joins TRBV7-2 to TRBJ2-7; D might be TRBD1 (5 bases). Germline values: CDR1 SGHTA, CDR2 FQGNSA. This CDR3 spans 14 amino acids. V lost 1 base to trimming and J lost 4 bases, with 11 bases between them. CDR3 loop: CASSLVRGGYEQYF. DNA for the CDR3: TGTGCCAGCAGCTTAGTTAGGGGTGGATACGAGCAGTACTTC.

Notes on this clone: A clone one base away is much larger, so this may be a read error. This sample also contains other DNA sequences that code for the same CDR3. The V call is TRBV7-2, the J call TRBJ1-1; D might be TRBD1 (5 bases). CDR3 size: 14 residues. Trimming removed 3 bases at V and 0 bases at J, with 8 bases between. Germline-derived CDR1 and CDR2 are SGHTA and FQGNSA. This CDR3 reads CASSFGQMNTEAFF. CDR3 nucleotide sequence: TGTGCCAGCAGCTTTGGACAAATGAACACTGAAGCTTTCTTT.

This chain joins TRBV11-2 and TRBJ2-7; perhaps TRBD2 as D (6 bases). The length of the CDR3 is 14 residues. Trimming stripped 2 bases from V and 5 bases from J, with 13 bases between. Per the germline V gene, CDR1 is SGHAT and CDR2 is FQNNGV. CDR3 region: CASSLYRGRNEQYF. The CDR3 nucleotides are TGTGCCAGCAGCTTATATCGGGGGAGGAACGAGCAGTACTTC.

J is TRBJ2-1 and V is TRBV15; D is unclear. The germline V and J ends were trimmed by 5 bases and 0 bases, with 14 bases remaining between them. CDR1 and CDR2 from the germline V gene are LNHNV and YYDKDF (reference sequence). The CDR3 is made up of 16 amino acids. Here the CDR3 reads CATSSQPRSSYNEQFF. The CDR3 coding sequence is TGTGCCACCAGCTCTCAGCCGAGGAGCTCCTACAATGAGCAGTTCTTC.

The rearrangement uses TRBV18 and TRBJ1-2; 11 nucleotides align to TRBD1. The V gene end was trimmed by 6 bases and the J gene end by 4 bases; junction bases not matched to a gene: 7. Per the germline V gene, CDR1 is KGHSH and CDR2 is LQKENI. CDR3 size: 15 residues. In nucleotides, the CDR3 is TGTGCCAGCTCGTCCGGACAGGGGGCCTCCTATGGCTACACCTTC. Amino acids: CASSSGQGASYGYTF.

This clone is medium-sized by share. CDR3 amino acids: CASSGGGSSYNEQFF. As DNA, the CDR3 is TGTGCCAGCAGCGGCGGGGGGAGCTCCTACAATGAGCAGTTCTTC. The chain combines TRBV9 with TRBJ2-1; TRBD2 matches 8 bases. The germline V gene has CDR1 SGDLS and CDR2 YYNGEE. The CDR3 is made up of 15 amino acids. V gave up 3 bases and J gave up 0 bases; unmatched junction bases: 2.

This chain links TRBV21-1 with TRBJ2-5; no DNA check was done on the table's D call, TRBD2. TRBV21-1 is described as a pseudogene. The CDR3 runs 20 residues. The CDR3 is CASSATRRGLAGEYQETQYF. The CDR3 DNA follows: TGTGCCAGCAGCGCGACCCGGCGGGGACTAGCGGGAGAGTACCAAGAGACCCAGTACTTC.

This chain connects TRBV18 to TRBJ1-2, with 7 bases fitting TRBD1. This CDR3 is built from 17 residues. Trimming took 4 bases from V and 6 from J; bases not matched to a gene: 17. CDR1 is KGHSH, CDR2 LQKENI, per germline. CDR3 amino acids: CASSLGSTGRQGHGYTF. Here the CDR3 DNA reads TGTGCCAGCTCACTTGGTTCAACGGGGCGACAGGGCCATGGCTACACCTTC.

The chain carries TRBV6-6 and TRBJ2-3; D might be TRBD2 (6 bases). Germline CDR1 is MNHNY and CDR2 is SVGAGI (reference sequence). The CDR3 consists of 16 residues. V gave up 4 bases and J gave up 3 bases, with 17 bases separating them. The chain's CDR3 is CASSSSGGVGTDTQYF. The CDR3 coding sequence is TGTGCCAGCAGTTCCTCCGGGGGTGTAGGGACAGATACGCAGTATTTT.

The chain has TRBV7-2 and TRBJ2-7; 10 bases are shared with TRBD1. Germline V gene sequence: CDR1 SGHTA, CDR2 FQGNSA. This CDR3 contains 15 residues. Losses at the gene ends were 6 bases for V and 7 bases for J; bases not matched to a gene: 12. The CDR3 loop reads CASSTGQGKGGEQYF. CDR3 nucleotides: TGTGCCAGCAGTACGGGACAGGGGAAGGGGGGAGAGCAGTACTTC.

This chain joins TRBV11-2 and TRBJ2-3; no reliable D call. CDR1 and CDR2 (germline): SGHAT, FQNNGV. The length of the CDR3 is 13 residues. Trimming removed 0 bases at V and 5 bases at J, with 6 bases between. The CDR3 loop reads CASSLEYRDTQYF. The CDR3 nucleotides read TGTGCCAGCAGCTTAGAATACAGAGATACGCAGTATTTT.

This clone was seen a handful of times. This sequence joins TRBV7-2 and TRBJ1-2; the D is unclear. Germline-derived CDR1 and CDR2 are SGHTA and FQGNSA. There are 13 residues in the CDR3. Trimming stripped 3 bases from V and 7 bases from J, with 12 bases between. CDR3 region: CASSFGRISGYTF. In nucleotides, the CDR3 is TGTGCCAGCAGCTTTGGCAGGATCAGTGGCTACACCTTC.

The J gene is TRBJ1-5, the V gene TRBV6-1; D unclear. The CDR3 consists of 12 residues. Trimming stripped 2 bases from V and 6 bases from J, with 5 bases between. Germline assignment: CDR1 MNHNS and CDR2 SASEGT. Here the CDR3 reads CASSERSQPQHF. DNA of the CDR3: TGTGCCAGCAGTGAACGGAGTCAGCCCCAGCATTTT.

The chain carries TRBV10-3 and TRBJ1-3; D is undetermined. The germline V gene encodes CDR1 ENHRY and CDR2 SYGVKD. With 10 bases removed from V and 2 bases from J, the gap between germline ends came to 6 bases. CDR3 length: 11 amino acids. CDR3 protein: CATSPGNTIYF. The CDR3 DNA reads TGTGCCACCTCACCTGGAAACACCATATATTTT.

The chain is built from TRBV5-1 and TRBJ2-1, with D tentatively TRBD1 (6 bases). Germline V gene sequence: CDR1 SGHRS, CDR2 YFSETQ. V was clipped by 4 bases and J by 5 bases, with 13 bases between them. CDR3 length equals 14 residues. CDR3: CASSPYRQDNEQFF. The CDR3 DNA reads TGCGCCAGCAGCCCCTACCGACAGGACAATGAGCAGTTCTTC.

The chain is built from TRBV5-6 and TRBJ2-7; 7 bases match TRBD1. V shed 3 bases, J shed 2 bases, and the junction held 8 bases outside the gene matches. This CDR3 spans 15 amino acids. CDR1 and CDR2 (germline): SGHDT, YYEEEE. The CDR3 sequence: CASSWGTEDTYEQYF. The DNA of the CDR3 is TGTGCCAGCAGCTGGGGGACAGAGGACACCTACGAGCAGTACTTC.

J is TRBJ2-3 and V is TRBV5-5, with D perhaps TRBD1 (6 bases). The CDR3 loop spans 17 amino acids. In germline, CDR1 is SGHKS, CDR2 YYEKEE (reference sequence). V lost 0 bases to trimming and J lost 0 bases, with 14 bases between them. The CDR3 protein is CASSLGLTGMSTDTQYF. The CDR3 DNA reads as TGTGCCAGCAGCTTGGGCCTAACAGGGATGAGCACAGATACGCAGTATTTT.

The genes are TRBV5-5 and TRBJ2-3; 8 bases map to TRBD2. Trimming removed 0 bases from V and 2 bases from J; junction bases left unmatched: 5. CDR1 and CDR2 from the germline V gene are SGHKS and YYEKEE (reference sequence). The CDR3 totals 16 residues. As DNA, the CDR3 is TGTGCCAGCAGCTTGGTTCCTAGCGGGTTCACAGATACGCAGTATTTT. Translating gives CASSLVPSGFTDTQYF.

This chain joins TRBV4-1 and TRBJ1-1; D is unresolved. From germline, CDR1 is MGHRA and CDR2 YSYEKL. Trimming left V 2 bases short and J 4 bases short, with 8 bases between. This CDR3 spans 13 amino acids. CDR3: CASSQTWSTEAFF. The CDR3 DNA is TGCGCCAGCAGCCAAACATGGAGCACTGAAGCTTTCTTT.

The chain carries TRBV30 and TRBJ1-4; D remains ambiguous. CDR3 length: 15 amino acids. Trimming stripped 1 base from V and 0 bases from J, with 9 bases between. Germline-derived CDR1 and CDR2 are GTSNPN and SVGIG (reference sequence). CDR3 amino acids: CAWSAGIPTNEKLFF. The CDR3 nucleotides are TGTGCCTGGAGTGCGGGGATCCCAACTAATGAAAAACTGTTTTTT.

This clone was seen a single time. The rearrangement links TRBV19 to TRBJ1-5; D is undetermined. There are 14 residues in the CDR3. The germline gives CDR1 LNHDA, CDR2 SQIVND (reference sequence). V dropped 5 bases and J dropped 3 bases, with 11 bases sitting between them. CDR3 DNA sequence: TGTGCCAGTAGTGTTAGGGAGCCCAATCAGCCCCAGCATTTT. This encodes CASSVREPNQPQHF.

This clone was seen only a few times. The chain carries TRBV5-1 and TRBJ1-1, with a possible D match to TRBD1 (5 bases). Trimming took off 0 bases at V and 4 bases at J, with 10 bases between the two ends. Germline CDR1 is SGHRS and CDR2 is YFSETQ. The CDR3 extends over 14 amino acids. CDR3 loop: CASSLDQRGTEAFF. The CDR3 region has the DNA TGCGCCAGCAGCTTGGACCAGAGGGGCACTGAAGCTTTCTTT.

The chain recombines TRBV9 with TRBJ1-5, with a weak D call TRBD1 (6 bases). V lost 4 bases and J 0 bases, leaving 17 bases between the germline ends. The CDR3 loop spans 17 amino acids. The germline gives CDR1 SGDLS, CDR2 YYNGEE. Written as DNA, the CDR3 is TGTGCCAGCAGCCTCTCCGGGACAAAATATAGCAATCAGCCCCAGCATTTT. It specifies CASSLSGTKYSNQPQHF.

The gene calls are TRBV5-1 and TRBJ2-5; 10 bases agree with TRBD2. Trimming removed 1 base from V and 5 bases from J; junction bases left unmatched: 2. This CDR3 region has 14 residues. Germline-derived CDR1 and CDR2 are SGHRS and YFSETQ. CDR3 nucleotide sequence: TGCGCCAGCAGCTTGTCTAGCGGGGGTGAGACCCAGTACTTC. Residues: CASSLSSGGETQYF.

This chain uses TRBV4-1 with TRBJ2-2; no definite D call. The germline gives CDR1 MGHRA, CDR2 YSYEKL. Between the trimmed V and J ends, which lost 3 bases and 5 bases, there was a span of 7 bases. The CDR3 runs 13 residues. This chain's CDR3 is CASSQVGTGELFF. The CDR3 DNA sequence: TGCGCCAGCAGCCAGGTGGGGACCGGGGAGCTGTTTTTT.

The chain recombines TRBV20-1 with TRBJ1-1; D gene unclear. V lost 5 bases to trimming and J lost 1 base, with 5 bases between them. CDR3 size: 11 residues. Per the germline V gene, CDR1 is DFQATT and CDR2 is SNEGSKA (reference sequence). CDR3 bases: TGCAGTGCTTGGGAGAACACTGAAGCTTTCTTT. Encoded protein: CSAWENTEAFF.

The CDR3 region is CASSYSGGRRETQYF. The CDR3, as DNA: TGTGCCAGCAGTTACTCGGGGGGGCGGAGGGAGACCCAGTACTTC. The V call is TRBV6-5, the J call TRBJ2-5, with D possibly matching TRBD2 (7 bases). Trimming took 0 bases from V and 5 from J, leaving 13 bases between them. The CDR3 extends over 15 amino acids. The germline gives CDR1 MNHEY, CDR2 SVGAGI.

The chain links TRBV6-5 to TRBJ2-7; unclear D gene. V lost 5 bases and J 0 bases, leaving 11 bases between the germline ends. The CDR3 length is 14 residues. CDR1 is MNHEY and CDR2 is SVGAGI in the germline V gene. The DNA for the CDR3 is TGTGCCAGCAGTGTAGAAGGGTTCTCCTACGAGCAGTACTTC. Protein sequence: CASSVEGFSYEQYF.

The gene calls are TRBV19 and TRBJ2-2, with 7 bases matching TRBD2. CDR1 and CDR2 from the germline V gene are LNHDA and SQIVND (reference sequence). The CDR3 length is 15 residues. The V gene end was trimmed by 6 bases and the J gene end by 5 bases; junction bases not matched to a gene: 9. The CDR3 loop is CASRSGGVRTGELFF. The CDR3 DNA follows: TGTGCCAGTAGATCTGGGGGGGTGAGGACCGGGGAGCTGTTTTTT.

The V call is TRBV6-6, the J call TRBJ2-7; 11 bases fit TRBD1. Trimming took 5 bases from V and 7 from J; bases not matched to a gene: 4. This CDR3 is built from 13 residues. Germline V gene sequence: CDR1 MNHNY, CDR2 SVGAGI (reference sequence). CDR3 region: CASSPGTGGEQYF. The DNA for the CDR3 is TGTGCCAGCAGTCCTGGGACAGGGGGTGAGCAGTACTTC.

The gene calls are TRBV5-1 and TRBJ2-5; D gene ambiguous. The CDR3 sequence is 12 residues long. V was cut by 4 bases and J by 5 bases, with 9 bases left in between. From germline, CDR1 is SGHRS and CDR2 YFSETQ. The CDR3 sequence: CASSPSGETQYF. CDR3 sequence (DNA): TGCGCCAGCAGCCCCTCCGGGGAGACCCAGTACTTC.